This is a list of T cell receptor beta chains from one sample in a study of cytomegalovirus exposure and HLA in healthy donors. Generated by immunoSEQ multiplex PCR, the TCRdb table keeps only in-frame clones and is missing some. The sample has 100,000 or so clones; about 81% are singletons. Source material: PBMCs. Receptors were obtained from a man aged 35-49 years in good health and CMV-seronegative. Each CDR3 is given with its conserved first and last residue. The order of the fields is J gene, V gene, D gene, CDR3 DNA, CDR3 protein. The D gene is left open where the match is weak.

j_gene: TRBJ2-2
v_gene: TRBV5-1
d_gene: TRBD1
CDR3nt: TGCGCCAGCAGCGCGGACAGGCGGAACACCGGGGAGCTGTTTTTT
CDR3aa: CASSADRRNTGELFF

j_gene: TRBJ2-7
v_gene: TRBV13
d_gene: .
CDR3nt: TGTGCCAGCAGCTCCCCCTCTGAGACCTACGAGCAGTACTTC
CDR3aa: CASSSPSETYEQYF

j_gene: TRBJ1-5
v_gene: TRBV19
d_gene: .
CDR3nt: TGTGCCAGTAACGTTGACAGCTTTTATAGCAATCAGCCCCAGCATTTT
CDR3aa: CASNVDSFYSNQPQHF

j_gene: TRBJ2-6
v_gene: TRBV2
d_gene: .
CDR3nt: TGTGCCAGCAGTGAACAGGGGTGGCCTGGGGCCAACGTCCTGACTTTC
CDR3aa: CASSEQGWPGANVLTF

j_gene: TRBJ1-4
v_gene: TRBV6-1
d_gene: .
CDR3nt: TGTGCCAGCAGTGAACCCTATCGGACAGACAAAAATGAAAAACTGTTTTTT
CDR3aa: CASSEPYRTDKNEKLFF

j_gene: TRBJ1-1
v_gene: TRBV12-5
d_gene: .
CDR3nt: TGTGCTAGTGGTTTGACACTCGGGTTAAACACTGAAGCTTTCTTT
CDR3aa: CASGLTLGLNTEAFF

j_gene: TRBJ2-1
v_gene: TRBV2
d_gene: TRBD1
CDR3nt: TGTGCCAGCAGTTCGGACAGGGTTCTTGAGCAGTTCTTC
CDR3aa: CASSSDRVLEQFF

j_gene: TRBJ1-2
v_gene: TRBV18
d_gene: TRBD1
CDR3nt: TGTGCCAGCTCACCACGACAGGGGGATAACTATGGCTACACCTTC
CDR3aa: CASSPRQGDNYGYTF

j_gene: TRBJ2-2
v_gene: TRBV7-9
d_gene: TRBD1
CDR3nt: TGTGCCAGCAGCGCCGGGGACAGGGTGTGGGAGCTGTTTTTT
CDR3aa: CASSAGDRVWELFF

j_gene: TRBJ1-2
v_gene: TRBV18
d_gene: .
CDR3nt: TGTGCCAGCTCACCGCCGGGGAACTCTTATGGCTACACCTTC
CDR3aa: CASSPPGNSYGYTF